This T cell receptor (beta chain) derives from a study of blood T cell repertoires in COVID-19 (dated by TCRdb to the early 2020s). Study-level background: The collaborator samples originated in the United States, Italy and Spain and spanned the acute and convalescent phases of COVID-19. The prospective study material was composed of cDNA or gDNA derived from T cells, B-cell-depleted T cells, or PBMCs. The repertoires were released in a freely available public database intended as a resource for research on the immune response to SARS-CoV-2. Subjects who had been exposed to COVID-19, were actively infected with it, or had recovered from it provided the deeply sampled blood TCRbeta repertoires that made up the dataset. Sample metadata almost always included a de-identified subject ID, COVID-19 status, age in years and sex. Samples came from the ongoing ImmuneRACE study (first 160 participants) plus 1,254 subjects from 6 global collaborators. HLA class I and class II types, where available, came from metadata supplied by the sample provider rather than from assay-based typing. The full study reports these points: Clinical and demographic metadata were provided uncurated, with the amount varying by source and participant.

One collaborating source in Seattle enrolled patients during active infection and followed them longitudinally through the course of disease. Each collaborating institution followed its own protocols to collect whole blood in K2EDTA tubes. For TCRbeta analysis, collaborators shipped samples as frozen whole blood, isolated PBMCs, or DNA extracted from either of those sample types. TCRbeta CDR3 regions were amplified from genomic DNA using the immunoSEQ Assay, a bias-controlled multiplex PCR. From the authors' description of their analysis: Nucleated cell counts per sample were estimated from amplification of reference gene primers within the assay. To quantify the absolute abundance of each unique TCRbeta CDR3 rearrangement, sequence reads were collapsed and filtered. Productive Simpson clonality was computed per sample as the square root of Simpson's diversity index over productive rearrangements. The table comes from immuneACCESS by way of TCRdb, which keeps in-frame sequences with V and J called. Part of the clones is missing from these tables; in studies checked, under half for an unresolved V gene and the rest for unknown reasons. The D gene and trimming were derived from the DNA, and the V and J assignments and clone size from that table. The sample profile shows hundreds of thousands of clones; approximately 80% of them were found once. The leading ten clones occupy around 7.2% of the sample.

The CDR3 holds 13 amino acids from the cysteine to the phenylalanine. Here the CDR3 DNA is all that survives: 39 bases in frame from base 1. The germline ends are 8 bases apart after V is trimmed by 5 bases and J by 0 bases. CDR1 and CDR2, per the germline V gene, are SNHLY and FYNNEI. Comments on this clone: Its antigen is not yet known. It has no much larger one-base neighbor in the sample; base qualities were not kept.

The rearranged segments are TRBV2 and TRBJ2-7; the D gene identity is not certain. The sequence was collected from a woman aged 80 or over with COVID-19, enrolled during active disease. Sequenced material: peripheral blood. The CDR3 protein is CASSSVNSYEQYF. The nucleotide sequence reads as follows: TGTGCCAGCAGTAGCGTTAACTCCTACGAGCAGTACTTC.